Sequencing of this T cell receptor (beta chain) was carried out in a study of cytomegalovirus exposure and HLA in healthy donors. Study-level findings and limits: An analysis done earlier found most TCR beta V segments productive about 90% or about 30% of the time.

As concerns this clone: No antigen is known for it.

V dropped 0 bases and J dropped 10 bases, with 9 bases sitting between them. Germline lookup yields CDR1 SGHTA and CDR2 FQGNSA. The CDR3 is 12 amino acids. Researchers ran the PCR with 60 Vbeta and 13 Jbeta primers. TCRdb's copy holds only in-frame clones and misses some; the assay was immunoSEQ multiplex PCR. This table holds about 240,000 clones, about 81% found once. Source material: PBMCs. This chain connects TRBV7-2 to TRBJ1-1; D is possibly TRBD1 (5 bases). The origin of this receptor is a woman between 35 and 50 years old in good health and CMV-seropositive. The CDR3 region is CASSLAQGAAFF. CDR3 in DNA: TGTGCCAGCAGCTTAGCGCAGGGCGCAGCTTTCTTT.